This passage covers 16 T cell receptor beta chains from one sample sequenced in a study of CD8 T cells in ankylosing spondylitis. From the 5' RACE reads, TCRdb called clonotypes with MiXCR, one entry per CDR3 protein. The sample lists about 260,000 distinct CDR3 sequences; 20% were seen once. The sample consisted of blood, either unsorted or a sorted T cell fraction (not recorded which). These TCRs come from a male donor with ankylosing spondylitis or in good health (not recorded which).

This chain uses TRBV5-1 with TRBJ2-3, with no clear D. The CDR3 is 15 residues long. Germline V gives CDR1 SGHRS, CDR2 YFSETQ. V dropped 0 bases and J dropped 2 bases, with 10 bases sitting between them. The CDR3 DNA sequence: TGCGCCAGCAGCTTGGAAAGGGTTCCCACAGATACGCAGTATTTT. It yields the protein CASSLERVPTDTQYF.

In its sample, this clonotype was seen a few times. The CDR3 nucleotides are TGTGCCAGGACTAGCGGATCTAGTGGCGGGGAGCTGTTTTTT. Translating it yields CARTSGSSGGELFF. V gene TRBV2 combines with J gene TRBJ2-2, with 9 bases aligning to TRBD2. Trimming at V came to 9 bases and at J to 7 bases, leaving 9 bases not matched to a gene. From germline, CDR1 is SNHLY and CDR2 FYNNEI. The CDR3 loop spans 14 amino acids. Filled out from reference TRBV2 and TRBJ2-2, the complete variable domain reads EPEVTQTPSHQVTQMGQEVILRCVPISNHLYFYWYRQILGQKVEFLVSFYNNEISEKSEIFDDQFSVERPDGSNFTLKIRSTKLEDSAMYFCARTSGSSGGELFFGEGSRLTVL.

This clonotype was counted many times. The gene calls are TRBV9 and TRBJ2-1; D is unresolved. This CDR3 comprises 11 residues. Germline CDR1 and CDR2: SGDLS and YYNGEE. V was trimmed by 3 bases and J by 5 bases, leaving 3 bases between them. The CDR3: CASSADNEQFF. CDR3 coding DNA: TGTGCCAGCAGCGCAGACAATGAGCAGTTCTTC.

This clonotype turned up a few times. The chain combines TRBV20-1 with TRBJ2-7, with 7 bases identical to TRBD1. This CDR3 comprises 13 residues. The germline gives CDR1 DFQATT, CDR2 SNEGSKA (reference sequence). The V and J ends lost 4 bases and 2 bases, in that order; junction bases with no gene match: 5. CDR3 nucleotide sequence: TGCAGTGCTACTCCCGGGACAGCCTACGAGCAGTACGTC. Amino acid sequence: CSATPGTAYEQYV.

This clonotype occurred many times. The chain combines TRBV5-1 with TRBJ2-2; 7 positions match TRBD2. This CDR3 has 17 amino acids. The germline V gene encodes CDR1 SGHRS and CDR2 YFSETQ. V trimming: 5 bases; J trimming: 2 bases; junction bases outside the gene matches: 12. CDR3 region: CASRLPLGGINTGELFF. The CDR3 bases are TGCGCCAGCAGGCTCCCTTTGGGGGGGATTAACACCGGGGAGCTGTTTTTT.

This clonotype was counted many times. The V call is TRBV7-8, the J call TRBJ2-4; 8 nucleotides line up with TRBD2. CDR1 and CDR2 (germline): SGHVS, FQNEAQ. There are 16 residues in the CDR3. V dropped 5 bases and J dropped 8; count of bases not matched to a gene: 14. CDR3 bases: TGTGCCAGCAGCCCAGGACTAGCTCCCGCGGTGTACATTCAGTACTTC. It is translated as CASSPGLAPAVYIQYF. The variable domain in full, completed from reference TRBV7-8 and TRBJ2-4, reads GAGVSQSPRYKVAKRGQDVALRCDPISGHVSLFWYQQALGQGPEFLTYFQNEAQLDKSGLPSDRFFAERPEGSVSTLKIQRTQQEDSAVYLCASSPGLAPAVYIQYFGAGTRLSVL.

This clonotype came up many times. This rearrangement joins TRBV10-3 to TRBJ2-3; 8 nucleotides align to TRBD1. The V gene end was trimmed by 10 bases and the J gene end by 3 bases; junction bases not matched to a gene: 12. The CDR3 length is 15 residues. From germline, CDR1 is ENHRY and CDR2 SYGVKD. In nucleotides, the CDR3 is TGTGCCACCGACAGGGGTGGGGGTCCGACAGATACGCAGTATTTT. This gives the protein CATDRGGGPTDTQYF.

This clonotype occurred a few times. The chain couples TRBV4-2 to TRBJ1-1; possible D gene TRBD1, 5 bases. The CDR3 extends over 18 amino acids. V lost 0 bases and J lost 6, with 23 bases in between. Germline V gene data show CDR1 as LGHNA and CDR2 as YNFKEQ. CDR3 residues: CASSQDPLGEGYVAEAFF. DNA for the CDR3: TGTGCCAGCAGCCAAGACCCTTTGGGGGAGGGGTACGTAGCTGAAGCTTTCTTT.

This clonotype occurred a few times. The V gene is TRBV6-1, the J gene TRBJ1-4, with TRBD1 matching 8 bases. This CDR3 region has 15 residues. Germline V gene sequence: CDR1 MNHNS, CDR2 SASEGT. V gave up 6 bases and J gave up 7 bases; unmatched junction bases: 10. In nucleotides, the CDR3 is TGTGCCAGCAGACCGGGACAGGTTCGAGGTGAAAAACTGTTTTTT. This translates into CASRPGQVRGEKLFF.

The sample holds a few counts of this clonotype. J is TRBJ1-5 and V is TRBV6-1; D gene unclear. The germline V and J ends were trimmed by 7 bases and 5 bases, with 18 bases remaining between them. Germline V gene data show CDR1 as MNHNS and CDR2 as SASEGT. The CDR3 is 15 amino acids. CDR3 coding DNA: TGTGCCAGCATCCCCCGGGGAGGCGGCGATCAGCCCCAGCATTTT. Protein product: CASIPRGGGDQPQHF.

The chain joins TRBV20-1 to TRBJ1-2; D perhaps matches TRBD1 (6 bases). The CDR3 has 14 residues. V was trimmed by 1 base and J by 4 bases, leaving 13 bases between them. Germline V gene sequence: CDR1 DFQATT, CDR2 SNEGSKA (reference sequence). The DNA for the CDR3 is TGCAGTGCTAGAGTATGCGGGGGCACCTATGGCTACACCTTC. It is translated as CSARVCGGTYGYTF.

This clonotype was recorded at least ten times. V usage is TRBV20-1 and J usage is TRBJ2-1; D gene unclear. CDR1 is DFQATT and CDR2 is SNEGSKA in the germline V gene (reference sequence). There are 15 residues in the CDR3. V lost 3 bases and J lost 1, with 13 bases in between. The CDR3 bases are TGCAGTGCTAGGGTCGGTAGTGGATCCTACAATGAGCAGTTCTTC. Translation: CSARVGSGSYNEQFF.

The V call is TRBV12-3 or TRBV12-4, the J call TRBJ2-2, with D possibly TRBD2 on 6 matching bases. V lost 6 bases to trimming and J lost 8 bases, with 22 bases between them. This CDR3 is 16 amino acids long. CDR3 amino acids: CASRLGIAARTGELFF. DNA of the CDR3: TGTGCCAGCAGACTGGGTATAGCGGCTAGAACAGGGGAGCTGTTTTTT.

The table lists this clonotype with a few counts. In nucleotides, the CDR3 is TGTGCCAGCACCGTGGCAGATACGCAGTATTTT. Translation: CASTVADTQYF. This chain uses TRBV27 with TRBJ2-3; D remains unclear. Germline loops: CDR1 MNHEY, CDR2 SMNVEV (reference sequence). CDR3 length: 11 residues. V was trimmed by 7 bases and J by 4 bases, leaving 6 bases between them.

This clonotype was counted many times. The CDR3: CASSSGHLRTEAFF. The CDR3, as DNA: TGCGCCAGCAGCTCCGGACACCTACGCACTGAAGCTTTCTTT. The chain uses TRBV5-1 and TRBJ1-1; a possible D gene is TRBD1 (5 bases). V was clipped by 3 bases and J by 4 bases, with 13 bases between them. There are 14 residues in the CDR3. Germline CDR1 SGHRS, CDR2 YFSETQ.

V is TRBV27 and J is TRBJ2-7; 7 bases fit TRBD2. Per germline, CDR1 MNHEY and CDR2 SMNVEV (reference sequence). The CDR3 consists of 15 residues. With V trimmed by 2 bases and J by 3 bases, 7 bases remained unmatched. The CDR3 here is CASSLPRRDYYEQYV. The CDR3 nucleotides read TGTGCCAGCAGTTTACCTCGCCGGGACTACTACGAGCAGTACGTC.